The clone carrying this TCR beta chain has more than one count but fewer than ten. Its antigen remains unknown. This specimen belongs to a study of tumor-infiltrating lymphocytes in primary liver carcinoma. For blood RNA, unsorted whole blood served as the source, and germline DNA was extracted too. The input was approximately 500 ng total RNA; TCR beta cDNA was made from it with a constant-region primer. ARM-PCR, slightly modified, supplied the TCR beta libraries through three nested multiplex PCR rounds. The first two PCR rounds used TRBV1-TRBV30 primers with a Cbeta primer, around 10 cycles each. TCRdb reprocessed the multiplex PCR reads with MiXCR, giving one entry per CDR3 protein. The data show about 180,000 distinct CDR3 sequences, approximately 60% seen once. Broader study findings: The bulk unsorted samples meant that CD4+ and CD8+ repertoires went uncompared.

The germline CDR1 and CDR2 sequences are MNHNY and SVGAGI (reference sequence). This CDR3 is built from 15 residues. With V trimmed by 2 bases and J by 5 bases, 5 bases remained unmatched. The receptor was isolated from a man in his forties with primary liver carcinoma and hepatitis B virus infection. Specimen: peripheral blood. The chain is built from TRBV6-6 and TRBJ2-4; 8 positions agree with TRBD1. The CDR3 spells CASSYPRGLQNIQYF. CDR3 in DNA: TGTGCCAGCAGTTACCCCAGGGGGCTGCAAAACATTCAGTACTTC.